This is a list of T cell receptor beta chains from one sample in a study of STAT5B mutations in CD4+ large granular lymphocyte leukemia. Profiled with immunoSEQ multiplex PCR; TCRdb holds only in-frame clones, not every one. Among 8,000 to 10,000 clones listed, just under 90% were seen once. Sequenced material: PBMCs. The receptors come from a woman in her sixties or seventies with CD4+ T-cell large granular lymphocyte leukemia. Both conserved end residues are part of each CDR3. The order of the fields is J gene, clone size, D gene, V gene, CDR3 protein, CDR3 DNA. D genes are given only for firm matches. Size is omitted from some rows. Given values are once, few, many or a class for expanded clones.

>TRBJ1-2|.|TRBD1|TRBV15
CATSRDRQGGYGYTF
TGTGCCACCAGCAGAGATCGACAGGGAGGCTATGGCTACACCTTC
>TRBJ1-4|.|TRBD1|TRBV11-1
CASSVTGTGYEKLFF
TGTGCCAGCAGCGTGACCGGGACAGGCTATGAAAAACTGTTTTTT
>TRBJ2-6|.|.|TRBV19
CASSPTPGANVLTF
TGTGCCAGTAGTCCGACCCCCGGGGCCAACGTCCTGACTTTC
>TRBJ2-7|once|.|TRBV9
CASSVGTGSSYEQYF
TGTGCCAGCAGCGTAGGTACAGGGAGCTCCTACGAGCAGTACTTC
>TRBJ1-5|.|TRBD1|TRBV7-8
CASSHLKGQNQPQHF
TGTGCCAGCAGCCATCTTAAGGGACAGAATCAGCCCCAGCATTTT
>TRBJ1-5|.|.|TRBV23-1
CASRWGGSNQPQHF
TGCGCCAGCAGATGGGGGGGAAGCAATCAGCCCCAGCATTTT
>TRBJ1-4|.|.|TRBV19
CASSILEGGTRKLFF
TGTGCCAGTAGTATCCTCGAGGGGGGCACTAGAAAACTGTTTTTT
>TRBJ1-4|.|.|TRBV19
CASKSTDSNEKLFF
TGTGCCAGTAAGTCGACAGATTCTAATGAAAAACTGTTTTTT
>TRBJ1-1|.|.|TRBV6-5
CASRRGDTEAFF
TGTGCCAGCCGACGAGGGGACACTGAAGCTTTCTTT
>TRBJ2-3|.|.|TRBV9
CASSVGRGTDTQYF
TGTGCCAGCAGCGTAGGGAGGGGGACAGATACGCAGTATTTT
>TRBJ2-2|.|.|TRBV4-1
CASSQDTANTGELFF
TGCGCCAGCAGCCAGGACACCGCGAACACCGGGGAGCTGTTTTTT
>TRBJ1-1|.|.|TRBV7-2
CASSLQVNTEAFF
TGTGCCAGCAGCTTACAGGTGAACACTGAAGCTTTCTTT
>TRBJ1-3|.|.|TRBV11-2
CASSLARGGNTIYF
TGTGCCAGCAGCTTAGCCAGGGGTGGAAACACCATATATTTT
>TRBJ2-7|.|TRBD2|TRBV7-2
CASSSRTGAGRSFYEQYF
TGTGCCAGCAGCTCCCGCACAGGAGCGGGGCGATCCTTCTACGAGCAGTACTTC
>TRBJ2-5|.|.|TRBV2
CASSEWQALETQYF
TGTGCCAGCAGTGAATGGCAAGCCCTAGAGACCCAGTACTTC
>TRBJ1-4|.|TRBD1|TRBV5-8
CASGRQGTEKLFF
TGTGCCAGCGGCAGACAGGGTACTGAAAAACTGTTTTTT
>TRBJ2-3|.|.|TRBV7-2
CASSSHGDTQYF
TGTGCCAGCAGCTCCCACGGGGATACGCAGTATTTT
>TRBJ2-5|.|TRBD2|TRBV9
CASSVGASGVQETQYF
TGTGCCAGCAGCGTAGGGGCTAGCGGGGTGCAAGAGACCCAGTACTTC
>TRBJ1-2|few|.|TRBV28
CASKPLTAGYGYTF
TGTGCCAGCAAACCACTAACCGCAGGGTATGGCTACACCTTC
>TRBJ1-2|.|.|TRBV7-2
CASSSGGELGSTLYGYTF
TGTGCCAGCAGCTCCGGCGGGGAATTGGGCTCGACTCTCTATGGCTACACCTTC
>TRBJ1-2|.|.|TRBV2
CASSSTRGSYGYTF
TGTGCCAGCAGCTCGACCCGGGGAAGCTATGGCTACACCTTC
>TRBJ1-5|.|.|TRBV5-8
CASRRDRNQPQHF
TGTGCCAGCAGACGGGACCGCAATCAGCCCCAGCATTTT
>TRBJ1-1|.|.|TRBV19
CASRGGAGQMNTEAFF
TGTGCCAGTAGGGGTGGGGCGGGGCAGATGAACACTGAAGCTTTCTTT
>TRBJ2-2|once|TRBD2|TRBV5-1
CASQRGGPNTGELFF
TGCGCCAGCCAGCGGGGGGGCCCCAACACCGGGGAGCTGTTTTTT
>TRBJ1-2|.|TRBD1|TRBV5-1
CASSSDSGGYGYTF
TGCGCCAGCAGCTCGGACTCAGGGGGCTATGGCTACACCTTC
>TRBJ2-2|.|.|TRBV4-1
CASSPPGVQRPGELFF
TGCGCCAGCAGCCCGCCAGGGGTCCAACGTCCCGGGGAGCTGTTTTTT
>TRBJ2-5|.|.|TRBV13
CASSLVGETQYF
TGTGCCAGCAGCTTAGTTGGAGAGACCCAGTACTTC
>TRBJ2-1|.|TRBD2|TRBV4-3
CASSQDRGSGGMNEQFF
TGCGCCAGCAGCCAAGATCGAGGGAGCGGGGGTATGAATGAGCAGTTCTTC
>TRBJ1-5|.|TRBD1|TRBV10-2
CASSAPGGGQGYQPQHF
TGCGCCAGCAGTGCTCCGGGAGGGGGACAGGGGTATCAGCCCCAGCATTTT
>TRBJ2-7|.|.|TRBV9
CASSDRDPYEQYF
TGTGCCAGCAGCGACCGGGATCCCTACGAGCAGTACTTC
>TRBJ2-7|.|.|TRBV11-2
CASSLDPFVQVYEQYF
TGTGCCAGCAGCTTAGATCCGTTCGTTCAAGTCTACGAGCAGTACTTC
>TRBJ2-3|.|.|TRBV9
CASSPEGYTQYF
TGTGCCAGCAGCCCCGAGGGGTATACGCAGTATTTT
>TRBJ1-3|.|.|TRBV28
CASSPTQDSGNTIYF
TGTGCCAGCAGTCCAACACAGGACTCTGGAAACACCATATATTTT
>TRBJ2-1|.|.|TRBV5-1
CASTENGQGLQNEQFF
TGCGCCAGCACCGAAAATGGGCAGGGTCTCCAAAATGAGCAGTTCTTC
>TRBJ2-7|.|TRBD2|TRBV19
CASSRAGGETYEQYF
TGTGCCAGTAGCCGCGCGGGAGGGGAAACTTACGAGCAGTACTTC
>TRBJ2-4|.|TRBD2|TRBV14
CASSQAAGGLLDKNIQYF
TGTGCCAGCAGCCAAGCAGCGGGGGGGCTGTTGGACAAAAACATTCAGTACTTC
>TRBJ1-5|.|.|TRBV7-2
CASSASGPNQPQHF
TGTGCCAGCAGCGCCTCAGGGCCCAATCAGCCCCAGCATTTT
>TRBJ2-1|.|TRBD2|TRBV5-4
CASSPGLAANEQFF
TGTGCCAGCAGCCCGGGACTAGCGGCCAATGAGCAGTTCTTC
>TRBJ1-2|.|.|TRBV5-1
CASSTSPGTAPNGYTF
TGCGCCAGCAGCACAAGCCCCGGGACCGCGCCCAATGGCTACACCTTC
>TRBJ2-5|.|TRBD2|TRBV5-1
CASSLRSGEGTQYF
TGCGCCAGCAGCTTACGTTCCGGGGAGGGGACCCAGTACTTC
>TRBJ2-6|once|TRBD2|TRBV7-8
CASSAGGRGRTGANVLTF
TGTGCCAGCAGCGCCGGGGGGAGGGGCCGCACTGGGGCCAACGTCCTGACTTTC
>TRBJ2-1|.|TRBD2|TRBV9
CASSVVSGGTKGGEQFF
TGTGCCAGCAGCGTAGTTAGCGGGGGCACAAAGGGGGGTGAGCAGTTCTTC
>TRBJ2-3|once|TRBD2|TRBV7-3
CASSFGGAGDTQYF
TGTGCCAGCAGCTTCGGGGGGGCCGGAGATACGCAGTATTTT
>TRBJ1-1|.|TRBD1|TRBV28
CASSLEGAMNTEAFF
TGTGCCAGCAGTTTAGAGGGGGCGATGAACACTGAAGCTTTCTTT
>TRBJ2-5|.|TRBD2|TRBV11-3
CASSFPLTPSGDQETQYF
TGTGCCAGCAGCTTCCCCCTTACCCCTAGCGGGGACCAAGAGACCCAGTACTTC
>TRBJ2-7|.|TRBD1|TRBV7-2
CASSSGTGGGYEQYF
TGTGCCAGCAGCTCTGGGACAGGGGGGGGGTACGAGCAGTACTTC
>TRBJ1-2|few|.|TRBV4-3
CASSQDRAGAPYYGYTF
TGCGCCAGCAGCCAAGATCGGGCCGGGGCCCCTTACTATGGCTACACCTTC
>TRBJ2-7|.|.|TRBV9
CASSVAPGSTYEQYF
TGTGCCAGCAGCGTAGCTCCGGGCAGCACCTACGAGCAGTACTTC
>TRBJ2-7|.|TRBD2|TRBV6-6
CASSYPAGSSYEQYF
TGTGCCAGCAGTTACCCAGCGGGGAGTTCCTACGAGCAGTACTTC
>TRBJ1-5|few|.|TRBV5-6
CASSLSFQGDQPQHF
TGTGCCAGCAGCTTGAGTTTCCAAGGTGATCAGCCCCAGCATTTT
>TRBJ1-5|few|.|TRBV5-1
CASSLGVSGNYNQPQHF
TGCGCCAGCAGCTTGGGAGTTTCTGGGAATTACAATCAGCCCCAGCATTTT
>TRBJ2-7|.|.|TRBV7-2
CASSNPGYEQYF
TGTGCCAGCAGCAATCCAGGTTACGAGCAGTACTTC
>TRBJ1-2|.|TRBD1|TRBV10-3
CAISETGDGYTF
TGTGCCATCAGTGAGACAGGGGATGGCTACACCTTC
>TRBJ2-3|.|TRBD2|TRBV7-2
CASSSFPRASTGGDTQYF
TGTGCCAGCAGCTCCTTCCCCAGGGCCAGTACGGGAGGGGATACGCAGTATTTT
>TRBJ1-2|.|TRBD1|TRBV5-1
CASSQTGGNSYTF
TGCGCCAGCAGCCAAACAGGGGGGAATAGCTACACCTTC